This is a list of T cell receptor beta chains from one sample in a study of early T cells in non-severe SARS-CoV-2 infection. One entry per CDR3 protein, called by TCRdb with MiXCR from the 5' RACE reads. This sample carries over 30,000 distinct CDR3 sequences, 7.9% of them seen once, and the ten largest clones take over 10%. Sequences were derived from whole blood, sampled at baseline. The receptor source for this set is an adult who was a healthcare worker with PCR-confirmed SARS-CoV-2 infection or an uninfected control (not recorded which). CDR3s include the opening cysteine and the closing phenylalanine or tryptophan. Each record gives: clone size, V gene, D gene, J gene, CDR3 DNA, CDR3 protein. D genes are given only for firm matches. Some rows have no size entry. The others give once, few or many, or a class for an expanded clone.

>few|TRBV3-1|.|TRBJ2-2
TGTGCCAGCAGCCAACAAACTCTCACCGAGGAGCTGTTTTTT
CASSQQTLTEELFF
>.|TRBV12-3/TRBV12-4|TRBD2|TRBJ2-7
TGTGCCAGCACCCCGAGACTAGCGGGGGGCTCCTACGAGCAGTACTTC
CASTPRLAGGSYEQYF
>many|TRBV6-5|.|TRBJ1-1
TGTGCCAGCAGTTACTCGAGGCCGAAGAACACTGAAGCTTTCTTT
CASSYSRPKNTEAFF
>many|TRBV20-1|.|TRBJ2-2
TGCAGTGCTGATCCCAGGGTAACCGGGGAGCTGTTTTTT
CSADPRVTGELFF
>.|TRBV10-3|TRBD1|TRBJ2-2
TGTGCCACCCTGGGACAGAGAGATACCGGGGAGCTGTTTTTT
CATLGQRDTGELFF
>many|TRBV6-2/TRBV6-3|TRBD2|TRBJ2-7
TGTGCCAGCAGCCGGACTAGCGGGGAGGGTTTCTACGAGCAGTACTTC
CASSRTSGEGFYEQYF
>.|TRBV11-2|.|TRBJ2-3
TGTGCCAGCAGCTCCATAGCGAGTTTGGCAGATACGCAGTATTTT
CASSSIASLADTQYF
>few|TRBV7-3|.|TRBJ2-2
TGTGCCAGCAGCCCTAACCGGGGTCCCACCGGGGAGCTGTTTTTT
CASSPNRGPTGELFF
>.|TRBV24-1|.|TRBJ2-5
TGTGCCACCTCTCTACAGGGCGGGGAGACCCAGTACTTC
CATSLQGGETQYF
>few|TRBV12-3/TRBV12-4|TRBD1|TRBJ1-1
TGTGCCAGCACTACGGACAGGGCCGCTGAAGCTTTCTTT
CASTTDRAAEAFF
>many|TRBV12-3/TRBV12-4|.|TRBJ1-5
TGTGCCAGCAGTTCCACCCGGGCGGGGAATCAGCCCCAGCATTTT
CASSSTRAGNQPQHF
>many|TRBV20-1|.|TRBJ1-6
TGCAGTGCGGAAGTGGTAAAGGGATCTCATAATTCACCCCTCCACTTT
CSAEVVKGSHNSPLHF
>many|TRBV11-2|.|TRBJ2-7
TGTGCCAGCAGCTTATCGCCCGGGGGCGAGCAGTACTTC
CASSLSPGGEQYF
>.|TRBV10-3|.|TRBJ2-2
TGTGCCATCAGTAACCACGGGGGACGGGAGCTGTTTTTT
CAISNHGGRELFF
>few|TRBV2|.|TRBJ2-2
TGTGCCAGCGGTTCAGGGAACACCGGGGAGCTGTTTTTT
CASGSGNTGELFF
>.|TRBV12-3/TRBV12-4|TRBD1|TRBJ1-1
TGTGCCAGCAGCCCCCGGGACAGGGGACACTTT
CASSPRDRGHF
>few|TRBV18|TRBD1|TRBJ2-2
TGTGCCAGCTTAACCGGGACAGGGCTCTCGAGCACCGGGGAGCTGTTTTTT
CASLTGTGLSSTGELFF
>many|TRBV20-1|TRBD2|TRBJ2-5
TGCAGTGCTAGAGACCTGGGACTAGCGGGGGGCCGAGAGACCCAGTACTTC
CSARDLGLAGGRETQYF
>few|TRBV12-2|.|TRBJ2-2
TGTGCAAGTCGCTTTCCCCCGGACAGGGGTACCGGGGAGCTGTTTTTT
CASRFPPDRGTGELFF
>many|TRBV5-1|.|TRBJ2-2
TGCGCCAGCAGCTCCAACAGGGTCACCGGGGAGCTGTTTTTT
CASSSNRVTGELFF
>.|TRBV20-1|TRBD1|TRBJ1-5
TGCAGTGCTGGGGAGTGGAGGACAGGGGGCAATCAGCCCCAGCATTTT
CSAGEWRTGGNQPQHF
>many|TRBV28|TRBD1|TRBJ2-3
TGTGCCAGCAGTTTCACACAGGGGGATACGCAGTATTTT
CASSFTQGDTQYF
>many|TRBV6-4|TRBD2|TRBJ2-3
TGTGCCAGCAGTGAAGGCGGGGGGGCTCATGCAGATACGCAGTATTTT
CASSEGGGAHADTQYF
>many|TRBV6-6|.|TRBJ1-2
TGTGCCAGCAGTTACTCGAACGGCCTCAGGGACATAACCTATGGCTACACCTTC
CASSYSNGLRDITYGYTF
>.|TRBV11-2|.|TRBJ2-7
TGTGCCAGCGCGGCGGCGACTTCCCACTCCTACGAGCAGTACTTC
CASAAATSHSYEQYF
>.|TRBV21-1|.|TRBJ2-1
TGTGCCAGCAGCAAAGGTGGCGGCGGACTTCATTATTACAATGAGCAGTTCTTC
CASSKGGGGLHYYNEQFF
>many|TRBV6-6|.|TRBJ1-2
TGTGCCAGCAGGGGGGAGACCCGGGGACGAGGCGATGGCTACACCTTC
CASRGETRGRGDGYTF
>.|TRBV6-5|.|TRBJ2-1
TGTGCCAGCAGTTATGATAGCGGTGTCTACAATGAGCAGTTCTTC
CASSYDSGVYNEQFF
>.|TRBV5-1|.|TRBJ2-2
TGCGCCAGCAGCTTACGGTCAGGACACGGGGAGCTGTTTTTT
CASSLRSGHGELFF
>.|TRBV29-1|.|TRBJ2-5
TGCAGCGCCAGGGACACCGAGAGCCAGTACTTC
CSARDTESQYF
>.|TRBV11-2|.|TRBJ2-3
TGTGCCAGCAGCCTGGCCCCCCCAGATACGCAGTATTTT
CASSLAPPDTQYF
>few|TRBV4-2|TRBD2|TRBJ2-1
TGTGCCAGCAGCCTCACTAGCGGGGGAGACAATGAGCAGTTCTTC
CASSLTSGGDNEQFF
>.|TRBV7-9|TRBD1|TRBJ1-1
TGTGCCAGCAGCACGCCTCCGGGACAGGGGCCCGCTGAAGCTTTCTTT
CASSTPPGQGPAEAFF
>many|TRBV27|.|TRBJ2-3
TGTGCCACCTCGGATTCAGGGCCCACAGATACGCAGTATTTT
CATSDSGPTDTQYF
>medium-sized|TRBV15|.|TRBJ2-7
TGTGCCACCAGCGCGTCGTCCGGTTCCGAGCAGTACTTC
CATSASSGSEQYF
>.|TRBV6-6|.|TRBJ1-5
TGTGCCAGCAGTTATCGGGGTCCCAATCAGCCCCAGCATTTT
CASSYRGPNQPQHF
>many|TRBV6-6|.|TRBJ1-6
TGTGCCAGCAGCCCCGGTACAGATAATTCACCCCTCCACTTT
CASSPGTDNSPLHF
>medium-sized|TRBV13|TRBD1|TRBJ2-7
TGTGCCAGCAGCTTCAGCGAACAGGGGCACGAGCAGTACTTC
CASSFSEQGHEQYF
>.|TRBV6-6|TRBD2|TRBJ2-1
TGTGCCAGCAGTTACTCAGGACTAGCGGGTGAGCAGTTCTTC
CASSYSGLAGEQFF
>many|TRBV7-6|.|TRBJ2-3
TGTGCCAGCAGCTTGGGGGTCCGAAGCACAGATACGCAGTATTTT
CASSLGVRSTDTQYF
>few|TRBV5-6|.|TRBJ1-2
TGTGCCAGCAGCTCGCTGAACGTGGCGGGGAAATGGGGAGATGGCTACACCTTC
CASSSLNVAGKWGDGYTF
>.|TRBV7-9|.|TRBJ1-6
TGTGCCAGCGGCTTAGAGCAGAGAAATTCACCCCTCCATTTT
CASGLEQRNSPLHF
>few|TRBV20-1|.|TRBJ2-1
TGCAGTGCTAGAGACCCCACAGGGTTTGGAGAGCAGTTCTTC
CSARDPTGFGEQFF
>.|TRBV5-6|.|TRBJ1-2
TGTGCCAGCAGCTTGCAGCGCTCCTATGGCTACACCTTC
CASSLQRSYGYTF
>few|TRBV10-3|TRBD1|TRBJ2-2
TGTGCCATCAGTTGGGACAGGGACACCGGGGAGCTGTTTTTT
CAISWDRDTGELFF
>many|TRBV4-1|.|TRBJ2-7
TGCGCCAGCAGCCAAGGAACTCTTTGGGAGCAGTACTTC
CASSQGTLWEQYF
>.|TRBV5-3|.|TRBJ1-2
TGTGCCAGAAGGCCGGGACGGAGTTTCTGCCTAAACTATGGCTACACCTTC
CARRPGRSFCLNYGYTF
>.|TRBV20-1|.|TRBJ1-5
TGCAGTGCTAGTAATCAGCCCCAGCATTTT
CSASNQPQHF
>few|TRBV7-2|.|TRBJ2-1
TGTGCCAGCAGTAGAGGGACTCCCTCCTACAATGAGCAGTTCTTC
CASSRGTPSYNEQFF
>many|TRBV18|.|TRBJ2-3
TGTGCCAGCTCACCCAACACAGATACGCAGTATTTT
CASSPNTDTQYF